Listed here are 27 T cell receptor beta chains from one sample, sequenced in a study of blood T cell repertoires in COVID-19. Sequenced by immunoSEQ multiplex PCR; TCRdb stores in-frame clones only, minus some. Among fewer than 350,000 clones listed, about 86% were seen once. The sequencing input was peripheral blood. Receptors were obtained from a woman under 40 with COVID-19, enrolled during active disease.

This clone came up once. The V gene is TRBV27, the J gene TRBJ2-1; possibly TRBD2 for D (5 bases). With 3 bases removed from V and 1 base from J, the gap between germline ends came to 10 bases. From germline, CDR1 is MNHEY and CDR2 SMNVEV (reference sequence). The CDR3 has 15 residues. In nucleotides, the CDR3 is TGTGCCAGCAGTTTCGGGGAGACATCCTACAATGAGCAGTTCTTC. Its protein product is CASSFGETSYNEQFF.

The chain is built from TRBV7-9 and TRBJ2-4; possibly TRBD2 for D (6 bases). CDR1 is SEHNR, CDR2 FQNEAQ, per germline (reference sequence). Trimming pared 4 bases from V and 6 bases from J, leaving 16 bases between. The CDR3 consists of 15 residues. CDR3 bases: TGTGCCAGCAGCTCCTGGGACTCTCGGGGAAACATTCAGTACTTC. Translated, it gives CASSSWDSRGNIQYF. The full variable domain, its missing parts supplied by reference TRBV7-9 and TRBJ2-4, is DTGVSQNPRHKITKRGQNVTFRCDPISEHNRLYWYRQTLGQGPEFLTYFQNEAQLEKSRLLSDRFSAERPKGSFSTLEIQRTEQGDSAMYLCASSSWDSRGNIQYFGAGTRLSVL.

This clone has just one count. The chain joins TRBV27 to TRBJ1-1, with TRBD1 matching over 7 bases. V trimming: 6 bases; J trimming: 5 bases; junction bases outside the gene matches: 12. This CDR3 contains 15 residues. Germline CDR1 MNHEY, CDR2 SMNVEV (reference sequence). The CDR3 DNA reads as TGTGCCAGCAGGGGGCAGGGGGGACCAAGGACTGAAGCTTTCTTT. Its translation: CASRGQGGPRTEAFF.

CDR3 sequence reads: CASKGQPGQPQHF. CDR3 nucleotide sequence: TGTGCCAGCAAGGGACAGCCGGGGCAGCCCCAGCATTTT. The V gene is TRBV28, the J gene TRBJ1-5; 7 bases fit TRBD1. The ends lost 7 bases at V and 7 bases at J; junction bases unmatched: 7. Per germline, CDR1 MDHEN and CDR2 SYDVKM. The CDR3 has 13 amino acids.

CDR3 sequence reads: CASSGRGPQGFF. The DNA for the CDR3 is TGTGCCAGCAGCGGGCGGGGACCCCAAGGGTTCTTC. The gene calls are TRBV7-9 and TRBJ2-1, with D perhaps TRBD2 (6 bases). The CDR3 has 12 amino acids. In germline, CDR1 is SEHNR, CDR2 FQNEAQ (reference sequence). V dropped 5 bases and J dropped 15 bases, with 17 bases sitting between them.

CDR3 in DNA: TGTGCCAGCAGCCCGGGGACAGGGGTTGCCGGGGAGCTGTTTTTT. It encodes CASSPGTGVAGELFF. The chain is built from TRBV5-4 and TRBJ2-2; 10 nucleotides align to TRBD1. J lost 6 bases, V lost 4 bases, and 6 bases had no gene match. Per germline, CDR1 SGHNT and CDR2 YYREEE (reference sequence). This CDR3 is 15 amino acids long. Full variable domain (missing parts from reference TRBV5-4 and TRBJ2-2): ETGVTQSPTHLIKTRGQQVTLRCSSQSGHNTVSWYQQALGQGPQFIFQYYREEENGRGNFPPRFSGLQFPNYSSELNVNALELDDSALYLCASSPGTGVAGELFFGEGSRLTVL.

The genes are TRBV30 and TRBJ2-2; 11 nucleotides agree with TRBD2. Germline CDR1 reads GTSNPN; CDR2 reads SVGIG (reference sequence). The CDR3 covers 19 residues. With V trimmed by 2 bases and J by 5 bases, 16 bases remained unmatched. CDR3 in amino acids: CAWSSTRTSGPRATGELFF. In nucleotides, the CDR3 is TGTGCCTGGAGTTCAACTCGGACTAGCGGGCCACGCGCGACCGGGGAGCTGTTTTTT.

CDR3 protein: CASSDTGGAHTGELFF. In DNA form, the CDR3 reads TGTGCCAGCAGTGATACAGGGGGAGCGCACACCGGGGAGCTGTTTTTT. This chain links TRBV25-1 with TRBJ2-2; 8 bases match TRBD1. The ends lost 3 bases at V and 3 bases at J; junction bases unmatched: 6. The CDR3 runs to 16 residues. CDR1 and CDR2 from the germline V gene are MGHDK and SYGVNS.

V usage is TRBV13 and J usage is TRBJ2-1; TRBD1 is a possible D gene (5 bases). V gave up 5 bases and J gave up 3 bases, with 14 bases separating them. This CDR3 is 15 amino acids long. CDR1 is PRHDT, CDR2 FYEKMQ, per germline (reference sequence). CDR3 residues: CASSPPGPGYNEQFF. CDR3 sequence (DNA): TGTGCCAGCAGCCCCCCAGGGCCGGGCTACAATGAGCAGTTCTTC.

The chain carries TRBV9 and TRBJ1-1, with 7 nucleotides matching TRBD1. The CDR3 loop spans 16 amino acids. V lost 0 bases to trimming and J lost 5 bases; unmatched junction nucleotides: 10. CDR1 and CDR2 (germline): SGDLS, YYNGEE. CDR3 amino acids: CASSVDWTGTGTEAFF. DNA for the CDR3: TGTGCCAGCAGCGTAGATTGGACAGGAACGGGTACTGAAGCTTTCTTT. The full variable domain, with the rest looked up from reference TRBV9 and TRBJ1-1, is DSGVTQTPKHLITATGQRVTLRCSPRSGDLSVYWYQQSLDQGLQFLIQYYNGEERAKGNILERFSAQQFPDLHSELNLSSLELGDSALYFCASSVDWTGTGTEAFFGQGTRLTVV.

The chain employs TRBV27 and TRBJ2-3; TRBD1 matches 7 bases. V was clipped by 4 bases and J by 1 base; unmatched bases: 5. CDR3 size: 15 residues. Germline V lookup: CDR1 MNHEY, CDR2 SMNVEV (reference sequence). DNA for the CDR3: TGTGCCAGCAGTTGGGACAGCCGGGGCACAGATACGCAGTATTTT. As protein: CASSWDSRGTDTQYF.

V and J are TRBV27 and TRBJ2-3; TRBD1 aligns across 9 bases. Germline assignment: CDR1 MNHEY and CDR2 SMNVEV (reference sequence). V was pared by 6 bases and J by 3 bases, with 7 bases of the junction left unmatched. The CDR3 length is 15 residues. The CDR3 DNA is TGTGCCAGCAGCCACAGGGGGCTCGTTACAGATACGCAGTATTTT. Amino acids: CASSHRGLVTDTQYF.

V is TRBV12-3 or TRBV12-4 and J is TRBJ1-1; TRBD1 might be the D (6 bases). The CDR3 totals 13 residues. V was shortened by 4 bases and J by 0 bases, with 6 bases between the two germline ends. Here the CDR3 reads CASSWTVNTEAFF. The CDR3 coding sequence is TGTGCCAGCAGTTGGACAGTGAACACTGAAGCTTTCTTT.

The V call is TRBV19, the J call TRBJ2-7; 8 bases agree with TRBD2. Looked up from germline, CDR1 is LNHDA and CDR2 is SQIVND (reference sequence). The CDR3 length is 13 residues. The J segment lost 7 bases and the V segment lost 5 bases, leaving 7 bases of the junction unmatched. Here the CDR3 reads CASSSGGTREQYF. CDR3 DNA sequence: TGTGCCAGTAGTTCGGGGGGGACGAGGGAGCAGTACTTC.

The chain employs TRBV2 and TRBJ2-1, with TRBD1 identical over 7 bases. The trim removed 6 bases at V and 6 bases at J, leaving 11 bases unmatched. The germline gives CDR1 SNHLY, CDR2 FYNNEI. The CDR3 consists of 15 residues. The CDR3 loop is CASSAGTETVNEQFF. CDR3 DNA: TGTGCCAGCAGCGCCGGGACAGAGACAGTCAATGAGCAGTTCTTC. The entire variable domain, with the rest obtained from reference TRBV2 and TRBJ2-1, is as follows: EPEVTQTPSHQVTQMGQEVILRCVPISNHLYFYWYRQILGQKVEFLVSFYNNEISEKSEIFDDQFSVERPDGSNFTLKIRSTKLEDSAMYFCASSAGTETVNEQFFGPGTRLTVL.

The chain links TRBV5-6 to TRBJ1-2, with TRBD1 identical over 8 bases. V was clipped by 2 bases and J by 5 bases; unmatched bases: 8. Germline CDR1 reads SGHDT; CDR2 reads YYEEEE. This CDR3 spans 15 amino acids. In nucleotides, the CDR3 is TGTGCCAGCAGCTTCACAGGACAGGGATTATATGGCTACACCTTC. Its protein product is CASSFTGQGLYGYTF.

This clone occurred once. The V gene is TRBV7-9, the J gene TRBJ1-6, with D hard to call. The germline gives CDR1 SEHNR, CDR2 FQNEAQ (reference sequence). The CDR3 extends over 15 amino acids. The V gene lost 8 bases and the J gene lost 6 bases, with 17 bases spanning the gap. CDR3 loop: CASGPTEGANSPLHF. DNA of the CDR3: TGTGCCAGCGGTCCCACGGAGGGAGCTAATTCACCCCTCCACTTT.

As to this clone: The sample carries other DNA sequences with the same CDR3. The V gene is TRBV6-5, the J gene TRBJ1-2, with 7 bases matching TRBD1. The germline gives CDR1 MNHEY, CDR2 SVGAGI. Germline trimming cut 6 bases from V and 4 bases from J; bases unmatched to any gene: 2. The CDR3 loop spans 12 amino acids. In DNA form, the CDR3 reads TGTGCCAGCAGAGACAGGGTCTATGGCTACACCTTC. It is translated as CASRDRVYGYTF.

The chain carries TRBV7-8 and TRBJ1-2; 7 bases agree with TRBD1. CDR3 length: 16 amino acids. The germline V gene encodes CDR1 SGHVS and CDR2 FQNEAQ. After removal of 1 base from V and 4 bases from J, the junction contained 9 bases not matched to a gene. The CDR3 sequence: CASSLVLQGSGYGYTF. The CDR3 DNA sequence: TGTGCCAGCAGCTTAGTCCTACAGGGGAGCGGCTATGGCTACACCTTC.

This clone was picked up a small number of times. CDR3 in amino acids: CASSFAGEETQYF. The CDR3 DNA follows: TGCGCCAGCAGCTTTGCGGGGGAAGAGACCCAGTACTTC. The chain joins TRBV5-1 to TRBJ2-5; 7 bases line up with TRBD2. CDR1 and CDR2 (germline): SGHRS, YFSETQ. With V trimmed by 2 bases and J by 3 bases, 1 base remained unmatched. This CDR3 contains 13 residues.

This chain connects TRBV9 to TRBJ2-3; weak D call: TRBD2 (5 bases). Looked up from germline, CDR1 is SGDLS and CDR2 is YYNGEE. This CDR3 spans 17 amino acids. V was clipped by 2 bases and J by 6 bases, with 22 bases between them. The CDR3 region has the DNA TGTGCCAGCAGCGTTATCGTCCTCCGGGATGGGATGGATACGCAGTATTTT. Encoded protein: CASSVIVLRDGMDTQYF.

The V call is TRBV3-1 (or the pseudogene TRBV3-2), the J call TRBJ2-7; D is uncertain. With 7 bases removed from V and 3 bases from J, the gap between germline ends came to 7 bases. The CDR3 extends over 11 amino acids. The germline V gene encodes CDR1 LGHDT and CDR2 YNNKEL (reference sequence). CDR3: CASTRGYEQYF. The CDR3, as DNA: TGTGCCAGCACCAGAGGCTACGAGCAGTACTTC.

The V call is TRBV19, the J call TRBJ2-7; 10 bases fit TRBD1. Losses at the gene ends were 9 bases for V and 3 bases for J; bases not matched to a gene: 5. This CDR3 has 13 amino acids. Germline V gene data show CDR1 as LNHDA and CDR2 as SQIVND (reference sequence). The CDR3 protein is CASSTGGNYEQYF. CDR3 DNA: TGTGCCAGCTCGACAGGGGGCAACTACGAGCAGTACTTC.

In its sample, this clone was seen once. CDR3 DNA: TGTGCCAGCAGCTTGGGGGCAGGCCTGTCCTACGAGCAGTACTTC. Translation gives CASSLGAGLSYEQYF. The chain uses TRBV5-5 and TRBJ2-7; no clear D. V was trimmed by 0 bases and J by 1 base, leaving 11 bases between them. The CDR3 has 15 amino acids. Germline V CDR1 and CDR2: SGHKS, YYEKEE (reference sequence).

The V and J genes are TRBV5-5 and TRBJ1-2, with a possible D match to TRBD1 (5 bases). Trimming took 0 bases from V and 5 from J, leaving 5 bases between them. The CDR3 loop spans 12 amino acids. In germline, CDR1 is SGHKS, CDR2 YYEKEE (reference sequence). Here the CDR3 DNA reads TGTGCCAGCAGCTTGGACAGGTATGGCTACACCTTC. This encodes CASSLDRYGYTF.

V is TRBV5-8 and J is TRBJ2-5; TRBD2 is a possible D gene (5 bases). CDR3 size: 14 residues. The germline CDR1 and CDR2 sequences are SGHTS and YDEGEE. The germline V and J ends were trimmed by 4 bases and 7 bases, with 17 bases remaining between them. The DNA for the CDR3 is TGTGCCAGCAGCCAGAAGGCTAGTCGGGGGACCCAGTACTTC. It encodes CASSQKASRGTQYF. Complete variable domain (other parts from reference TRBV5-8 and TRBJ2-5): EAGVTQSPTHLIKTRGQQATLRCSPISGHTSVYWYQQALGLGLQFLLWYDEGEERNRGNFPPRFSGRQFPNYSSELNVNALELEDSALYLCASSQKASRGTQYFGPGTRLLVL.

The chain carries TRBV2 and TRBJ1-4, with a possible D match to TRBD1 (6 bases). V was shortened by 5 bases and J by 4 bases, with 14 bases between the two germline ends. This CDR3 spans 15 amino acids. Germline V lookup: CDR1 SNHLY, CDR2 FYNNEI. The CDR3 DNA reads TGTGCCAGCAGTTCGCAGGGAGGGGGTAATGAAAAACTGTTTTTT. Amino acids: CASSSQGGGNEKLFF.